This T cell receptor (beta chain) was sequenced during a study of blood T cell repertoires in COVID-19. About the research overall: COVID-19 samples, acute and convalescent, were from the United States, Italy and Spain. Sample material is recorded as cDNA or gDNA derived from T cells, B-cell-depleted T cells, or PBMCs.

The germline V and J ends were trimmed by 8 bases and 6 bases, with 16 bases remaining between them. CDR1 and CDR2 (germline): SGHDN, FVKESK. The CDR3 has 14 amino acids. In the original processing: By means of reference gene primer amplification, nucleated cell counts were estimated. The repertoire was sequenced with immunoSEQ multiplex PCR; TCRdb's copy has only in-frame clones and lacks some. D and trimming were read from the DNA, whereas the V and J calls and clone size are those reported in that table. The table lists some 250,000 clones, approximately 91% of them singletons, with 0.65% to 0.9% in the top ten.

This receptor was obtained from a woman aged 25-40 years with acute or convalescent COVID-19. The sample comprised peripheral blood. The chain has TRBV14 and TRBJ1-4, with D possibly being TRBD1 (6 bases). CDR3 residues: CASEGAEGDEKLFF. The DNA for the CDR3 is TGTGCCAGCGAGGGCGCAGAGGGGGATGAAAAACTGTTTTTT. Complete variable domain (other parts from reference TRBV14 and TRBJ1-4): EAGVTQFPSHSVIEKGQTVTLRCDPISGHDNLYWYRRVMGKEIKFLLHFVKESKQDESGMPNNRFLAERTGGTYSTLKVQPAELEDSGVYFCASEGAEGDEKLFFGSGTQLSVL.